The 14 T cell receptor beta chains listed next were all sequenced from one sample in a study of OX40 agonist ivuxolimab in advanced cancers. The repertoire was sequenced with immunoSEQ multiplex PCR; TCRdb's copy has only in-frame clones and lacks some. The table shows approximately 60,000 clones, with 81% occurring only once. Sequenced material: CD4+ or CD8+ T cells sorted from blood, taken in a trial of the OX40 agonist ivuxolimab. The receptors stem from an adult with an advanced solid tumor such as melanoma, head and neck, liver or kidney cancer.

The chain couples TRBV27 to TRBJ1-2; 8 nucleotides match TRBD1. The CDR3 loop spans 13 amino acids. Germline V CDR1 and CDR2: MNHEY, SMNVEV (reference sequence). V shed 3 bases and J 6 bases; nucleotides not matched to a gene: 3. CDR3 protein: CASSFRTGHGYTF. The CDR3 region has the DNA TGTGCCAGCAGTTTCCGGACAGGGCATGGCTACACCTTC.

The chain uses TRBV28 and TRBJ2-7; no clear D gene. The CDR3 loop spans 11 amino acids. Trimming left V 2 bases short and J 7 bases short, with 6 bases between. Germline CDR1 and CDR2: MDHEN and SYDVKM. The CDR3 loop reads CASSLRLEQYF. The CDR3 bases are TGTGCCAGCAGTTTACGGCTTGAGCAGTACTTC.

This clone has more than one count but fewer than ten. V gene TRBV19 combines with J gene TRBJ1-3, with D perhaps TRBD1 (5 bases). With 6 bases removed from V and 1 base from J, the gap between germline ends came to 10 bases. Per the germline V gene, CDR1 is LNHDA and CDR2 is SQIVND (reference sequence). The CDR3 has 14 amino acids. The CDR3 nucleotides read TGTGCCAGTAGCCGGGGGAGTTCTGGAAACACCATATATTTT. It specifies CASSRGSSGNTIYF.

This chain connects TRBV5-4 to TRBJ1-2; 7 nucleotides match TRBD1. The CDR3 length is 13 residues. Germline V lookup: CDR1 SGHNT, CDR2 YYREEE (reference sequence). V shed 4 bases, J shed 4 bases, and the junction held 4 bases outside the gene matches. CDR3 nucleotides: TGTGCCAGCAGCAAGCAGGGGGGCTATGGCTACACCTTC. Amino acid sequence: CASSKQGGYGYTF.

The J gene is TRBJ2-7, the V gene TRBV27, with unresolved D. V was trimmed by 5 bases and J by 0 bases, leaving 17 bases between them. CDR1 and CDR2 (germline): MNHEY, SMNVEV (reference sequence). The CDR3 spans 16 residues. In nucleotides, the CDR3 is TGTGCCAGCAGTCTTACAGTTAGCCTTAGCTCCTACGAGCAGTACTTC. Amino acids: CASSLTVSLSSYEQYF.

This clone was observed once. Other DNA sequences in this sample translate to the same CDR3. The chain joins TRBV6-5 to TRBJ1-1; 9 positions match TRBD1. Germline CDR1 MNHEY, CDR2 SVGAGI. This CDR3 is 12 amino acids long. With 6 bases clipped from V and 6 bases from J, the junction kept 2 bases outside the gene matches. The CDR3 bases are TGTGCCAGCAGGCGGACAGGGGCTGAAGCTTTCTTT. Amino acid sequence: CASRRTGAEAFF.

The chain joins TRBV7-8 to TRBJ2-2, with no clear D. Looked up from germline, CDR1 is SGHVS and CDR2 is FQNEAQ. The CDR3 extends over 14 amino acids. V dropped 5 bases and J dropped 1 base, with 8 bases sitting between them. The CDR3 loop reads CASSNRRNTGELFF. Here the CDR3 DNA reads TGTGCCAGCAGCAACCGACGGAACACCGGGGAGCTGTTTTTT.

This clone has just one count. The rearrangement joins TRBV5-1 to TRBJ1-1; 9 nucleotides align to TRBD1. CDR1 and CDR2 (germline): SGHRS, YFSETQ. Trimming at V came to 0 bases and at J to 1 base, leaving 1 base not matched to a gene. This CDR3 is built from 15 residues. This CDR3 reads CASSLGDRENTEAFF. The CDR3 DNA reads TGCGCCAGCAGCTTGGGGGACAGGGAGAACACTGAAGCTTTCTTT.

The genes are TRBV5-4 and TRBJ1-1, with D maybe TRBD1 (6 bases). This CDR3 contains 16 residues. The V gene lost 3 bases and the J gene lost 1 base, with 16 bases spanning the gap. The germline CDR1 and CDR2 sequences are SGHNT and YYREEE (reference sequence). The CDR3 reads CASSSENRAGNTEAFF. The DNA for the CDR3 is TGTGCCAGCAGCTCCGAAAACAGGGCTGGGAACACTGAAGCTTTCTTT.

The chain links TRBV30 to TRBJ2-7; 7 nucleotides agree with TRBD2. Looked up from germline, CDR1 is GTSNPN and CDR2 is SVGIG (reference sequence). This CDR3 comprises 14 residues. V was clipped by 2 bases and J by 2 bases; unmatched bases: 6. DNA of the CDR3: TGTGCCTGGAGTTGGGGGGGTGAAACCTACGAGCAGTACTTC. This sequence encodes CAWSWGGETYEQYF.

This clone appeared a single time. The chain carries TRBV7-8 and TRBJ2-5; 9 bases align to TRBD1. The CDR3 has 13 amino acids. From germline, CDR1 is SGHVS and CDR2 FQNEAQ. The trim removed 4 bases at V and 4 bases at J, leaving 1 base unmatched. CDR3 amino acids: CASSSTGGETQYF. In DNA, the CDR3 is TGTGCCAGCAGCTCGACAGGGGGAGAGACCCAGTACTTC.

This chain connects TRBV6-1 to TRBJ1-5; 7 nucleotides match TRBD1. The V gene end was trimmed by 7 bases and the J gene end by 3 bases; junction bases not matched to a gene: 9. This CDR3 is 15 amino acids long. Germline CDR1 reads MNHNS; CDR2 reads SASEGT. The CDR3, as DNA: TGTGCCAGCATGATGGACAGGTACTCCAATCAGCCCCAGCATTTT. Amino acids: CASMMDRYSNQPQHF.

This clone has only a few counts. V usage is TRBV4-1 and J usage is TRBJ2-7, with a possible D match to TRBD2 (6 bases). Trimming pared 1 base from V and 1 base from J, leaving 8 bases between. Germline CDR1 is MGHRA and CDR2 is YSYEKL. The CDR3 runs to 14 residues. In DNA form, the CDR3 reads TGCGCCAGCAGCCAAGGGCGGGAATCCTACGAGCAGTACTTC. Its protein is CASSQGRESYEQYF.

The chain has TRBV7-2 and TRBJ2-7; tentative D call: TRBD2 (5 bases). Germline CDR1 is SGHTA and CDR2 is FQGNSA. The CDR3 sequence is 14 residues long. With 5 bases removed from V and 2 bases from J, the gap between germline ends came to 13 bases. The CDR3 is CASSPGREAYEQYF. In DNA, the CDR3 is TGTGCCAGCAGCCCCGGACGGGAAGCCTACGAGCAGTACTTC.